One TCR beta chain is described in this entry. The antigen is unknown. CDR1 and CDR2 from the germline V gene are MDHEN and SYDVKM. The CDR3 is made up of 15 amino acids. Trimming shortened V by 7 bases and J by 0 bases, and 13 bases separated the two germline ends. These data come from a study of cytomegalovirus exposure and HLA in healthy donors. Study results and limitations: The productive fraction for most TCR beta V segments was about 87% or about 30% in an earlier analysis.

Both 60 Vbeta primers and 13 Jbeta primers went into the PCR. Profiled with immunoSEQ multiplex PCR; TCRdb holds only in-frame clones, not every one. The sample lists 130,000 or so clones; approximately 60% were seen once. This chain uses TRBV28 with TRBJ1-5; TRBD1 might be the D (6 bases). The sequencing sample was made of PBMCs. The TCR comes from a middle-aged woman in good health and CMV-seronegative. In DNA, the CDR3 is TGTGCCAGCAATTCACAGGGTTCTAGCAATCAGCCCCAGCATTTT. Translation gives CASNSQGSSNQPQHF.